This T cell receptor beta chain was retrieved from a study of blood T cell repertoires in COVID-19. Study as a whole: Collection of acute and convalescent COVID-19 samples took place in the United States, Italy and Spain. PBMCs, B-cell-depleted T cells, or T cells were the source of the cDNA or gDNA that made up the material.

This CDR3 has 15 amino acids. With 4 bases clipped from V and 4 bases from J, the junction kept 5 bases outside the gene matches. Looked up from germline, CDR1 is SGDLS and CDR2 is YYNGEE. Sequencing was performed with immunoSEQ multiplex PCR; in TCRdb, only in-frame clones are kept and a portion is missing. The data hold about 190,000 clones, with around nine tenths observed a single time. Sample: peripheral blood. The chain links TRBV9 to TRBJ2-2; 9 bases are shared with TRBD1. This clonotype originated in a man aged 70-80 years with active or convalescent COVID-19. The DNA for the CDR3 is TGTGCCAGCAGCTGGGACAGGGTGGGCACCGGGGAGCTGTTTTTT. This encodes CASSWDRVGTGELFF.